This T cell receptor beta chain is from a study of T cells after posttransplantation cyclophosphamide. Study-wide findings and caveats: Recipient CMV seropositivity and CMV reactivation strongly tracked TRB clonality.

The related graft donor's blood sample was taken on the day of bone marrow donation. The germline V and J ends were trimmed by 6 bases and 1 base, with 12 bases remaining between them. Germline V gene lookup returns CDR1 ENHRY and CDR2 SYGVKD. This CDR3 is built from 14 residues. Method: immunoSEQ multiplex PCR; TCRdb's copy keeps in-frame clones and lacks some. The sample lists approximately 50,000 clones, roughly 92% seen once, with 2.5% to 3% in the top ten. Of note for this clone: Its matching antigen is unknown.

This rearrangement joins TRBV10-3 to TRBJ1-1, with a possible D match to TRBD1 (5 bases). Sequencing used PBMCs. The source is a woman in her twenties or thirties in good health and a related stem cell transplant donor. The CDR3 reads CAISGGGGNTEAFF. In DNA, the CDR3 is TGTGCCATCAGCGGGGGGGGTGGGAACACTGAAGCTTTCTTT.